The clone carrying this T cell receptor (beta chain) was counted a few times. This sample was included in a study of blood T cell repertoires in COVID-19. About the study: T cells, B-cell-depleted T cells, or PBMCs supplied cDNA or gDNA.

In the authors' workflow: Estimation of nucleated cell counts was performed using reference gene primer amplification. Using immunoSEQ multiplex PCR, the repertoire was profiled, and TCRdb retains in-frame clones only, with some absent. Clone size and the V and J calls come from that table; the DNA yielded D and trimming. The table has fewer than 200,000 clones, about 80% seen once; the top ten hold over 9.5%. The study recruited people aged 18 to 89 years across around 23 US areas. Clinical history reported by participants formed the basis on which cohorts were assigned. The CDR3 is made up of 16 amino acids. J gave up 1 base and V 6 bases, and 4 bases lay outside the gene matches. Germline V gene sequence: CDR1 MNHNY, CDR2 SVGAGI (reference sequence).

Sequenced sample: PBMCs or T cells enriched from blood (not recorded which). This TCR derives from a man aged 50-59 years who had recovered from COVID-19. The V call is TRBV6-6, the J call TRBJ2-2, with TRBD2 matching over 11 bases. The CDR3 sequence is CASRPLAGGNTGELFF. DNA for the CDR3: TGTGCCAGCAGACCCCTAGCGGGGGGGAACACCGGGGAGCTGTTTTTT.